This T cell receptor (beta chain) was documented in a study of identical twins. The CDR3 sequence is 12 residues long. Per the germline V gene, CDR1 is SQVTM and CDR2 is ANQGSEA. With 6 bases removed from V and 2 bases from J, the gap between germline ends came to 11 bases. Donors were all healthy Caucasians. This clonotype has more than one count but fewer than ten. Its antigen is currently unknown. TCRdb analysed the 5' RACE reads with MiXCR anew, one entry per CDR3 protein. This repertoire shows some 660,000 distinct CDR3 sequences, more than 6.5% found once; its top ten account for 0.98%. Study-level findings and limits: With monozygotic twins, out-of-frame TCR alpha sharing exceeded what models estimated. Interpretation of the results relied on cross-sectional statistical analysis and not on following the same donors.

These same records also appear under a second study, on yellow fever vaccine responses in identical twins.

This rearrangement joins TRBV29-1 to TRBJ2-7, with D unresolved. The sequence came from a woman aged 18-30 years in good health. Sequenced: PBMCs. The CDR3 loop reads CSVKKDTYEQYF. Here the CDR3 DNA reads TGCAGCGTAAAAAAGGATACCTACGAGCAGTACTTC.